Following are 2 T cell receptor beta chains from one sample sequenced in a study of blood T cell repertoires in COVID-19. Data came from immunoSEQ multiplex PCR; TCRdb stores just in-frame clones and leaves some out. This table holds tens of thousands of clones, around 86% found once. Sequencing was performed on peripheral blood. All receptors derive from a woman aged 55 to 70 with acute or convalescent COVID-19.

The rearrangement joins TRBV7-2 to TRBJ2-3; D is ambiguous. There are 14 residues in the CDR3. Germline loops: CDR1 SGHTA, CDR2 FQGNSA. Trimming cost V 5 bases and J 1 base, with 10 bases left between them. The CDR3 sequence is CASSLPRGTDTQYF. CDR3 DNA sequence: TGTGCCAGCAGCCTACCACGAGGCACAGATACGCAGTATTTT.

The V call is TRBV4-2, the J call TRBJ2-3; 13 nucleotides match TRBD2. After removal of 0 bases from V and 6 bases from J, the junction contained 6 bases not matched to a gene. The CDR3 spans 17 residues. Germline assignment: CDR1 LGHNA and CDR2 YNFKEQ. The CDR3 DNA sequence: TGTGCCAGCAGCCAAGATCGACTAGCGGGGGGTTCGGATACGCAGTATTTT. This translates into CASSQDRLAGGSDTQYF.